This T cell receptor (beta chain) appears in the sequencing data of a study of low-dose radiotherapy and immunotherapy resistance in tumors. Time point noted: after trial treatment. Treatment here: LDRT plus nivolumab, ipilimumab, low-dose cyclophosphamide and aspirin (RACIN trial). Ipilimumab, nivolumab, aspirin, low-dose cyclophosphamide and low-dose radiotherapy were administered to donors. This clonotype has at least ten counts. Deletions cut 2 bases from V and 0 bases from J, with 13 bases between. Per the germline V gene, CDR1 is KGHSH and CDR2 is LQKENI. The CDR3 contains 16 residues. TRAV- and TRBV-specific primers, spanning alpha and beta chains, primed first-strand cDNA. TCRs were amplified for about 18 PCR cycles with a constant-region primer and V-primer adapter. TCRdb independently ran MiXCR on the reads; one entry per CDR3 protein. The profile shows 75,000 to 95,000 distinct CDR3 sequences, about 20% of them singletons.

The sequencing used PBMCs, collected after low-dose radiotherapy plus immunotherapy. This TCR was sampled from a female donor with ovarian cancer. The chain combines TRBV18 with TRBJ1-1; D ambiguous. This chain's CDR3 is CASSPMPAHMNTEAFF. The CDR3 nucleotides are TGTGCCAGCTCACCAATGCCAGCACACATGAACACTGAAGCTTTCTTT.